These 32 T cell receptor beta chains were all obtained from the same sample, sequenced in a study of blood T cell repertoires in COVID-19. Measured with immunoSEQ multiplex PCR; TCRdb has only the in-frame clones, and not every one. The sample holds about 130,000 clones, around 81% seen once. Sequenced material: peripheral blood. The receptors here all came from a man aged 30 to 39 with COVID-19, enrolled during active disease.

The chain has TRBV19 and TRBJ2-7, with TRBD2 identical over 12 bases. V gave up 6 bases and J gave up 0 bases; unmatched junction bases: 3. There are 15 residues in the CDR3. The V gene's germline CDR1 is LNHDA and CDR2 SQIVND (reference sequence). The CDR3 DNA reads TGTGCCAGTAGCACGACTAGCGGGGGCTCCTACGAGCAGTACTTC. Protein sequence: CASSTTSGGSYEQYF.

The chain recombines TRBV7-2 with TRBJ2-7, with a tentative D call TRBD2 (5 bases). Trimming took off 0 bases at V and 3 bases at J, with 9 bases between the two ends. CDR3 size: 14 residues. Germline assignment: CDR1 SGHTA and CDR2 FQGNSA. The DNA of the CDR3 is TGTGCCAGCAGCTTAGCCGGGAAGAACTACGAGCAGTACTTC. This gives the protein CASSLAGKNYEQYF.

The CDR3 reads CASTSTLGGDTDTQYF. Written as DNA, the CDR3 is TGTGCCAGCACCTCTACGCTGGGGGGGGACACAGATACGCAGTATTTT. The chain combines TRBV5-5 with TRBJ2-3; 7 positions agree with TRBD2. V lost 6 bases to trimming and J lost 2 bases; unmatched junction nucleotides: 12. The germline V gene encodes CDR1 SGHKS and CDR2 YYEKEE (reference sequence). This CDR3 has 16 residues.

CDR3 protein: CASSFSSAGDWTGELFF. The CDR3 DNA sequence: TGTGCCAGCAGTTTCTCATCGGCAGGGGATTGGACCGGGGAGCTGTTTTTT. This chain uses TRBV27 with TRBJ2-2, with a possible D match to TRBD1 (6 bases). Germline loops: CDR1 MNHEY, CDR2 SMNVEV (reference sequence). The ends were cut back, 3 bases at V and 5 bases at J, with 19 bases in the middle. The CDR3 runs to 17 residues.

The rearrangement joins TRBV18 to TRBJ2-7; D is perhaps TRBD2 (5 bases). The CDR3 length is 14 residues. V lost 3 bases and J 2 bases, leaving 11 bases between the germline ends. Per germline, CDR1 KGHSH and CDR2 LQKENI. For the CDR3, the DNA is TGTGCCAGCTCACCGGAAGCGGCGCCCTACGAGCAGTACTTC. Its translation is CASSPEAAPYEQYF.

This chain uses TRBV19 with TRBJ2-7; D may be TRBD2 (7 bases). The germline CDR1 and CDR2 sequences are LNHDA and SQIVND (reference sequence). The length of the CDR3 is 19 residues. V lost 0 bases to trimming and J lost 3 bases, with 24 bases between them. Written as DNA, the CDR3 is TGTGCCAGTAGTATAGAACATCTTGGCGGGGGCCCTGGAATCTACGAGCAGTACTTC. Translating gives CASSIEHLGGGPGIYEQYF.

The chain joins TRBV6-5 to TRBJ2-1; no definite D call. The CDR3 is made up of 12 amino acids. Per the germline V gene, CDR1 is MNHEY and CDR2 is SVGAGI. V lost 7 bases and J lost 6, with 10 bases in between. The chain's CDR3 is CASNPVSNEQFF. CDR3 nucleotide sequence: TGTGCCAGCAATCCGGTGAGCAATGAGCAGTTCTTC.

J is TRBJ1-1 and V is TRBV19; a weak D match, TRBD1 (5 bases). The CDR3 loop spans 14 amino acids. Germline V gene sequence: CDR1 LNHDA, CDR2 SQIVND (reference sequence). V gave up 5 bases and J gave up 5 bases, with 15 bases separating them. The CDR3 reads CASSPATGETEAFF. CDR3 coding DNA: TGTGCCAGTAGTCCCGCGACGGGGGAAACTGAAGCTTTCTTT.

In this sample, this clone turned up a few times. The chain couples TRBV4-1 to TRBJ2-3, with 7 bases identical to TRBD1. The CDR3 is 16 residues long. V shed 4 bases, J shed 3 bases, and the junction held 10 bases outside the gene matches. Germline CDR1 reads MGHRA; CDR2 reads YSYEKL. The CDR3 nucleotides read TGCGCCAGCAGCCGCTCCCGGACAGGTGAAACAGATACGCAGTATTTT. Protein product: CASSRSRTGETDTQYF.

This chain joins TRBV2 and TRBJ2-7; D perhaps matches TRBD1 (5 bases). V lost 3 bases and J 7 bases, leaving 16 bases between the germline ends. This CDR3 comprises 14 residues. Germline lookup yields CDR1 SNHLY and CDR2 FYNNEI. The CDR3 DNA is TGTGCCAGCAGTGAGACTCCTCCAGGGCAGGAGCAGTACTTC. Its translation is CASSETPPGQEQYF.

The chain joins TRBV5-4 to TRBJ2-7, with 7 bases aligning to TRBD1. V gave up 2 bases and J gave up 2 bases; unmatched junction bases: 4. The CDR3 extends over 14 amino acids. Germline V gives CDR1 SGHNT, CDR2 YYREEE (reference sequence). This CDR3 is CASSFGQVPYEQYF. CDR3 DNA sequence: TGTGCCAGCAGCTTTGGACAGGTCCCCTACGAGCAGTACTTC.

The genes are TRBV5-1 and TRBJ1-4; TRBD1 matches at 9 bases. Germline trimming cut 4 bases from V and 3 bases from J; bases unmatched to any gene: 7. The CDR3 is made up of 16 amino acids. Looked up from germline, CDR1 is SGHRS and CDR2 is YFSETQ. In nucleotides, the CDR3 is TGCGCCAGCAGCCCCCCGACAGGGGGGCCTAATGAAAAACTGTTTTTT. This codes for CASSPPTGGPNEKLFF.

This chain connects TRBV7-9 to TRBJ1-4; D is ambiguous. Trimming removed 7 bases at V and 8 bases at J, with 8 bases between. The CDR3 runs 11 residues. Germline lookup yields CDR1 SEHNR and CDR2 FQNEAQ (reference sequence). The CDR3 sequence: CASTPGEKLFF. CDR3 in DNA: TGTGCCAGCACCCCGGGGGAAAAACTGTTTTTT.

The V and J genes are TRBV4-3 and TRBJ2-3, with D tentatively TRBD1 (5 bases). The CDR3 is made up of 16 amino acids. From germline, CDR1 is LGHNA and CDR2 YSLEER. The germline V and J ends were trimmed by 0 bases and 2 bases, with 12 bases remaining between them. Here the CDR3 reads CASSQDPPGNTDTQYF. The CDR3 DNA reads as TGCGCCAGCAGCCAAGATCCGCCAGGGAACACAGATACGCAGTATTTT.

V gene TRBV9 combines with J gene TRBJ2-5; 7 bases are a match to TRBD1. Germline-derived CDR1 and CDR2 are SGDLS and YYNGEE. The V gene end was trimmed by 4 bases and the J gene end by 2 bases; junction bases not matched to a gene: 5. There are 14 residues in the CDR3. CDR3 DNA: TGTGCCAGCAGCTCGAGACAGGGTCAAGAGACCCAGTACTTC. Translation: CASSSRQGQETQYF.

The V and J genes are TRBV3-1 (or the pseudogene TRBV3-2) and TRBJ2-1; D is ambiguous. The CDR3 length is 13 residues. The germline V gene encodes CDR1 LGHDT and CDR2 YNNKEL (reference sequence). V lost 3 bases and J lost 4, with 7 bases in between. The CDR3 spells CASSHYQYNEQFF. CDR3 DNA sequence: TGTGCCAGCAGCCATTACCAGTACAATGAGCAGTTCTTC.

The rearrangement joins TRBV24-1 to TRBJ1-5, with D hard to call. The CDR3 has 14 residues. The V and J ends lost 6 bases and 3 bases respectively, with 11 bases between them. Germline CDR1 reads KGHDR; CDR2 reads SFDVKD. In DNA, the CDR3 is TGTGCCACCAGTCCTAGTGACCTCAATCAGCCCCAGCATTTT. This encodes CATSPSDLNQPQHF.

This clone has just a few counts. J is TRBJ2-1 and V is TRBV5-1; 10 nucleotides agree with TRBD1. Trimming removed 4 bases from V and 7 bases from J; junction bases left unmatched: 8. Germline V gene data show CDR1 as SGHRS and CDR2 as YFSETQ. The CDR3 is 15 residues long. Here the CDR3 DNA reads TGCGCCAGCAGCCTTACCGGGACAGGGGAAAATGAGCAGTTCTTC. Residues: CASSLTGTGENEQFF.

The gene calls are TRBV28 and TRBJ2-1, with 10 bases matching TRBD2. The V and J ends lost 5 bases and 7 bases, in that order; junction bases with no gene match: 14. Germline CDR1 and CDR2: MDHEN and SYDVKM. The CDR3 is made up of 17 amino acids. The CDR3 sequence: CASSPPMIGLAENEQFF. The CDR3 bases are TGTGCCAGCAGTCCCCCTATGATTGGACTAGCGGAAAATGAGCAGTTCTTC. Full variable domain (rest looked up from reference TRBV28 and TRBJ2-1): DVKVTQSSRYLVKRTGEKVFLECVQDMDHENMFWYRQDPGLGLRLIYFSYDVKMKEKGDIPEGYSVSREKKERFSLILESASTNQTSMYLCASSPPMIGLAENEQFFGPGTRLTVL.

The chain is built from TRBV18 and TRBJ2-7, with 8 bases lining up with TRBD2. CDR3 size: 14 residues. Per germline, CDR1 KGHSH and CDR2 LQKENI. V lost 3 bases and J lost 7; bases outside the gene matches: 8. CDR3 protein: CASSPRSGRGEQYF. CDR3 in DNA: TGTGCCAGCTCACCTCGAAGCGGGAGAGGGGAGCAGTACTTC.

The gene calls are TRBV24-1 and TRBJ1-5; D gene unclear. With 1 base removed from V and 1 base from J, the gap between germline ends came to 4 bases. The germline V gene has CDR1 KGHDR and CDR2 SFDVKD. The CDR3 covers 14 residues. This CDR3 is CATSDFSSNQPQHF. The CDR3, as DNA: TGTGCCACCAGTGATTTTTCGAGCAATCAGCCCCAGCATTTT.

The genes are TRBV27 and TRBJ1-6, with 8 bases fitting TRBD1. The V and J ends lost 3 bases and 9 bases, in that order; junction bases with no gene match: 19. The CDR3 consists of 19 residues. Germline values: CDR1 MNHEY, CDR2 SMNVEV (reference sequence). The CDR3 nucleotides are TGTGCCAGCAGTTTTGCCATTGATTTTGGCGGACAGGGTAGTTCACCCCTCCACTTT. This translates into CASSFAIDFGGQGSSPLHF.

The chain links TRBV11-3 to TRBJ2-2; weak D call: TRBD2 (6 bases). CDR1 and CDR2 from the germline V gene are SGHNT and YENEEA. Trimming shortened V by 7 bases and J by 7 bases, and 16 bases separated the two germline ends. The CDR3 length is 14 residues. CDR3 protein: CASTMGVRGGELFF. CDR3 coding DNA: TGTGCCAGCACCATGGGGGTGCGGGGCGGGGAGCTGTTTTTT.

V is TRBV10-3 and J is TRBJ1-2; 7 bases align to TRBD1. The trim removed 10 bases at V and 4 bases at J, leaving 15 bases unmatched. Germline assignment: CDR1 ENHRY and CDR2 SYGVKD. The CDR3 is 15 residues long. This chain's CDR3 is CASNPGTAQGYGYTF. The CDR3 DNA sequence: TGTGCCAGCAACCCCGGGACAGCCCAAGGCTATGGCTACACCTTC.

This chain joins TRBV19 and TRBJ2-3, with a possible D match to TRBD2 (6 bases). Trimming cost V 3 bases and J 4 bases, with 14 bases left between them. CDR1 LNHDA and CDR2 SQIVND come from the germline V gene (reference sequence). The CDR3 runs to 15 residues. CDR3 in DNA: TGTGCCAGTAGTATGGAGGGGCTAACCCCAGATACGCAGTATTTT. This encodes CASSMEGLTPDTQYF.

The chain employs TRBV29-1 and TRBJ2-1; TRBD2 aligns across 7 bases. J was trimmed by 5 bases and V by 0 bases; bases with no gene match: 10. The CDR3 is 16 residues long. The germline CDR1 and CDR2 sequences are SQVTM and ANQGSEA. Here the CDR3 DNA reads TGCAGCGTTGAAGATCTAGCCAGCGGGAATGACAATGAGCAGTTCTTC. Residues: CSVEDLASGNDNEQFF.

The chain couples TRBV27 to TRBJ1-5; D is undetermined. This CDR3 has 15 amino acids. Trimming shortened V by 4 bases and J by 0 bases, and 10 bases separated the two germline ends. CDR1 is MNHEY and CDR2 is SMNVEV in the germline V gene (reference sequence). The CDR3 region is CASSYSGLSNQPQHF. For the CDR3, the DNA is TGTGCCAGCAGTTACAGCGGTCTTAGCAATCAGCCCCAGCATTTT.

In this sample, this clone turned up once. J is TRBJ1-3 and V is TRBV4-1; D may be TRBD1 (6 bases). The CDR3 sequence is 17 residues long. The germline V and J ends were trimmed by 3 bases and 3 bases, with 18 bases remaining between them. CDR1 MGHRA and CDR2 YSYEKL come from the germline V gene. The CDR3 protein is CASSHYRGGQDGNTIYF. Written as DNA, the CDR3 is TGCGCCAGCAGCCACTACCGGGGGGGGCAGGATGGAAACACCATATATTTT.

J is TRBJ2-2 and V is TRBV12-3 or TRBV12-4; D unresolved. V was pared by 7 bases and J by 7 bases, with 13 bases between. The CDR3 totals 13 residues. The CDR3 spells CASTLTEFGELFF. Here the CDR3 DNA reads TGTGCCAGCACCCTCACTGAGTTCGGGGAGCTGTTTTTT.

This clone showed up just once. The chain combines TRBV7-9 with TRBJ1-3, with D unclear. Trimming removed 1 base at V and 7 bases at J, with 20 bases between. The CDR3 is 17 amino acids. The germline V gene encodes CDR1 SEHNR and CDR2 FQNEAQ (reference sequence). In DNA form, the CDR3 reads TGTGCCAGCAGCTTAGTGTCGGGGAGAGTGAGCATGAACACCATATATTTT. It translates to CASSLVSGRVSMNTIYF. The full variable domain, with the rest looked up from reference TRBV7-9 and TRBJ1-3, is DTGVSQNPRHKITKRGQNVTFRCDPISEHNRLYWYRQTLGQGPEFLTYFQNEAQLEKSRLLSDRFSAERPKGSFSTLEIQRTEQGDSAMYLCASSLVSGRVSMNTIYFGEGSWLTVV.

The V gene is TRBV24-1, the J gene TRBJ1-5; 11 bases align to TRBD1. The junction had 18 bases not matched to a gene; V was cut back by 9 bases and J by 0 bases. The CDR3 consists of 20 residues. CDR1 and CDR2 from the germline V gene are KGHDR and SFDVKD. CDR3 coding DNA: TGTGCCACCGGAGAGGGGACAGGGGGTGTAGCCCCCCTTAGCAATCAGCCCCAGCATTTT. This gives the protein CATGEGTGGVAPLSNQPQHF.

The chain combines TRBV19 with TRBJ2-7; maybe TRBD2 (6 bases). Germline assignment: CDR1 LNHDA and CDR2 SQIVND (reference sequence). This CDR3 region has 13 residues. V lost 5 bases and J 5 bases, leaving 13 bases between the germline ends. The CDR3 DNA reads as TGTGCCAGTAGTCGCCTATGGGGGGACGAGCAGTACTTC. This codes for CASSRLWGDEQYF.